The T cell receptor beta chain under discussion was sequenced for a study of blood T cell repertoires in COVID-19. About the study: The samples span acute and convalescent COVID-19 from the United States, Italy and Spain.

Donors were grouped by their self-reported clinical history. For recovered donors of Cohort 3, there were two negative PCRs, clearance, or symptom resolution. CDR3 length: 13 amino acids. The V and J ends lost 6 bases and 7 bases respectively, with 13 bases between them. The germline V gene has CDR1 MNHEY and CDR2 SVGAGI. This clone occurred a few times. Profiling relied on immunoSEQ multiplex PCR, and the TCRdb table lists in-frame clones only, not all of them. The data contain approximately 300,000 clones, 89% of them singletons. This TCR was recovered from a man aged 55 to 70 who had recovered from COVID-19. V is TRBV6-5 and J is TRBJ1-5, with D perhaps TRBD1 (6 bases). Sequencing input: PBMCs or T cells enriched from blood (not recorded which). This CDR3 reads CASRPTGRQPQHF. The CDR3 DNA reads as TGTGCCAGCAGACCTACAGGGAGACAGCCCCAGCATTTT.